This entry is about one TCR beta chain. Its antigen is still unknown. Per-base qualities were not stored, and no clone one base away is much larger. This sample was taken from a study of blood T cell repertoires in COVID-19 (dated by TCRdb to about 2020). About the full investigation: Samples covering the acute and convalescent phases of COVID-19 were provided by collaborators in the United States, Italy and Spain. The repertoires were released in a freely available public database intended as a resource for research on the immune response to SARS-CoV-2. The samples were drawn from the first 160 participants of the ongoing ImmuneRACE study and from 1,200 or so subjects provided by 6 global collaborators. Nearly every sample came with metadata listing a de-identified subject ID, COVID-19 status, age in years and sex. Subjects who had been exposed to COVID-19, were actively infected with it, or had recovered from it provided the deeply sampled blood TCRbeta repertoires that made up the dataset. HLA class I and class II types, where available, came from metadata supplied by the sample provider rather than from assay-based typing. The material from the prospective study consisted of cDNA or gDNA derived from T cells, B-cell-depleted T cells, or PBMCs.

Broad study findings and their caveats: The amount of clinical and demographic metadata varied by source and participant and was provided uncurated.

TCRbeta CDR3 regions were amplified from genomic DNA by means of the immunoSEQ Assay, a bias-controlled multiplex PCR. Turning to the authors' computational methods: The number of nucleated cells in each sample was estimated by amplification of reference gene primers within the assay. Sequence reads were collapsed and filtered to measure the absolute abundance of every unique TCRbeta CDR3 rearrangement. For each sample, productive Simpson clonality was calculated by taking the square root of Simpson's diversity index across productive rearrangements. TCRdb's version of the immuneACCESS table is confined to in-frame rearrangements and falls short of the full clone set. An unresolved V gene accounts for under half of the shortfall where checked; the remainder is of unknown origin. V and J calls plus clone size are reproduced from that table; the DNA served to infer D and trimming. For this sample there are a few hundred thousand clones; around 86% appear just once. The top ten clones comprise approximately 2.9% of the sample.

Collaborating institutions collected whole blood in K2EDTA tubes following their own protocols. For TCRbeta analysis, collaborators shipped samples as frozen whole blood, isolated PBMCs, or DNA extracted from either of those sample types. V is cut by 2 bases and J by 7 bases, and the space between the germline ends is 11 bases. From the cysteine through the phenylalanine, the CDR3 covers 12 amino acids. The retained sequence is limited to the CDR3, 36 bases, with the frame set at the first base. According to the germline V gene (reference sequence), CDR1 reads GTSNPN and CDR2 reads SVGIG. Sample: peripheral blood. This clonotype was obtained from a human donor in a cohort sampled during active COVID-19. Recombination joined TRBV30 with TRBJ1-2, with the D gene too uncertain to name. The CDR3 reads as follows: CAWSKKRGGYTF. The nucleotides are TGTGCCTGGAGTAAGAAACGGGGTGGCTACACCTTC. When the CDR3 is completed using the reference TRBV30 and TRBJ1-2 genes on either side, the full variable domain is SQTIHQWPATLVQPVGSPLSLECTVEGTSNPNLYWYRQAAGRGLQLLFYSVGIGQISSEVPQNLSASRPQDRQFILSSKKLLLSDSGFYLCAWSKKRGGYTFGSGTRLTVV.